Listed here are 30 T cell receptor beta chains from one sample, sequenced in a study of shared clonotypes between healthy human individuals. Produced via immunoSEQ multiplex PCR; TCRdb's table is partial and in-frame only. The top ten clones hold 0.055% to 0.075% of a sample with more than 500,000 clones, approximately 94% of them seen once. The specimen sequenced was naive CD4+ T cells sorted from blood. The subset was: CD45RA+ positively selected. All receptors come from a woman aged 30 to 39 in good health.

V gene TRBV5-4 combines with J gene TRBJ2-1, with D perhaps given as TRBD1 or TRBD2 (6 bases each). CDR3 length: 12 amino acids. Between the trimmed V and J ends, which lost 0 bases and 11 bases, there was a span of 9 bases. CDR1 and CDR2 (germline): SGHNT, YYREEE (reference sequence). DNA of the CDR3: TGTGCCAGCAGCTTGGTCGGGGGCAAGCAGTTCTTC. Amino acids: CASSLVGGKQFF.

This chain uses TRBV5-4 with TRBJ2-7, with a weak D call TRBD2 (6 bases). The CDR3 totals 14 residues. The germline V and J ends were trimmed by 4 bases and 1 base, with 12 bases remaining between them. Germline-derived CDR1 and CDR2 are SGHNT and YYREEE (reference sequence). The CDR3 region has the DNA TGTGCCAGCAGCCGCGGGACTTCTTCCTACGAGCAGTACTTC. This codes for CASSRGTSSYEQYF. Together with reference TRBV5-4 and TRBJ2-7, the CDR3 gives the full variable domain: ETGVTQSPTHLIKTRGQQVTLRCSSQSGHNTVSWYQQALGQGPQFIFQYYREEENGRGNFPPRFSGLQFPNYSSELNVNALELDDSALYLCASSRGTSSYEQYFGPGTRLTVT.

V is TRBV28 and J is TRBJ2-7; 10 nucleotides line up with TRBD1. The V gene's germline CDR1 is MDHEN and CDR2 SYDVKM. With 3 bases clipped from V and 2 bases from J, the junction kept 4 bases outside the gene matches. This CDR3 has 15 amino acids. The CDR3 spells CASSFSGQGAYEQYF. The CDR3 DNA reads TGTGCCAGCAGTTTCTCCGGACAGGGGGCCTACGAGCAGTACTTC.

The CDR3 loop reads CASSVSEVTYEQYF. CDR3 coding DNA: TGTGCCAGCAGCGTAAGTGAGGTGACCTACGAGCAGTACTTC. This chain uses TRBV9 with TRBJ2-7; no clear D gene. Germline V gene lookup returns CDR1 SGDLS and CDR2 YYNGEE. V dropped 1 base and J dropped 2 bases, with 10 bases sitting between them. This CDR3 is 14 amino acids long.

This rearrangement joins TRBV7-9 to TRBJ1-5; 8 bases are a match to TRBD1. Germline V gene lookup returns CDR1 SEHNR and CDR2 FQNEAQ (reference sequence). This CDR3 is 16 amino acids long. V lost 0 bases, J lost 9 bases, and 10 bases stayed unmatched. The CDR3 is CASSLAGTGRGRPQHF. CDR3 sequence (DNA): TGTGCCAGCAGCTTAGCGGGGACAGGAAGGGGACGGCCCCAGCATTTT. Looking up the rest from reference TRBV7-9 and TRBJ1-5 gives the full variable domain: DTGVSQNPRHKITKRGQNVTFRCDPISEHNRLYWYRQTLGQGPEFLTYFQNEAQLEKSRLLSDRFSAERPKGSFSTLEIQRTEQGDSAMYLCASSLAGTGRGRPQHFGDGTRLSIL.

In nucleotides, the CDR3 is TGTGCCAGCAGTTTTGACAGGACTAGTCGGCAGACCCAGTACTTC. Amino acid sequence: CASSFDRTSRQTQYF. V usage is TRBV27 and J usage is TRBJ2-5, with a tentative D call TRBD2 (7 bases). Trimming took off 3 bases at V and 6 bases at J, with 17 bases between the two ends. The CDR3 is 15 amino acids. CDR1 is MNHEY and CDR2 is SMNVEV in the germline V gene (reference sequence).

V gene TRBV2 combines with J gene TRBJ2-7, with D perhaps TRBD2 (6 bases). Germline assignment: CDR1 SNHLY and CDR2 FYNNEI. Trimming shortened V by 3 bases and J by 5 bases, and 17 bases separated the two germline ends. The CDR3 runs to 15 residues. In DNA, the CDR3 is TGTGCCAGCAGTGAGAGGATTAGGACTATCCACGAGCAGTACTTC. It translates to CASSERIRTIHEQYF. Together with reference TRBV2 and TRBJ2-7, the CDR3 gives the full variable domain: EPEVTQTPSHQVTQMGQEVILRCVPISNHLYFYWYRQILGQKVEFLVSFYNNEISEKSEIFDDQFSVERPDGSNFTLKIRSTKLEDSAMYFCASSERIRTIHEQYFGPGTRLTVT.

CDR3 amino acids: CASRSQSGLKPYEQYF. In nucleotides, the CDR3 is TGTGCCAGCAGGTCCCAGAGCGGCCTGAAACCCTACGAGCAGTACTTC. V usage is TRBV5-4 and J usage is TRBJ2-7, with D possibly being TRBD2 (5 bases). From germline, CDR1 is SGHNT and CDR2 YYREEE (reference sequence). With 5 bases removed from V and 2 bases from J, the gap between germline ends came to 20 bases. This CDR3 spans 16 amino acids. Using reference TRBV5-4 and TRBJ2-7 for the parts outside the CDR3, the full variable domain is ETGVTQSPTHLIKTRGQQVTLRCSSQSGHNTVSWYQQALGQGPQFIFQYYREEENGRGNFPPRFSGLQFPNYSSELNVNALELDDSALYLCASRSQSGLKPYEQYFGPGTRLTVT.

The chain joins TRBV11-3 to TRBJ2-1, with TRBD2 as a possible D gene (5 bases). Germline CDR1 is SGHNT and CDR2 is YENEEA. Trimming took off 4 bases at V and 0 bases at J, with 10 bases between the two ends. The CDR3 loop spans 15 amino acids. The CDR3 protein is CASSSSGSSYNEQFF. The CDR3 region has the DNA TGTGCCAGCAGCTCGTCGGGGAGCTCCTACAATGAGCAGTTCTTC.

The chain combines TRBV7-2 with TRBJ2-1; 8 nucleotides align to TRBD1. The germline CDR1 and CDR2 sequences are SGHTA and FQGNSA. The CDR3 sequence is 13 residues long. The junction had 5 bases not matched to a gene; V was cut back by 8 bases and J by 5 bases. The DNA of the CDR3 is TGTGCCAGCTCCCGGACAGGGAACAATGAGCAGTTCTTC. Its translation is CASSRTGNNEQFF.

This chain uses TRBV5-4 with TRBJ2-1; no reliable D call. The germline V gene has CDR1 SGHNT and CDR2 YYREEE (reference sequence). The CDR3 consists of 14 residues. The V end lost 1 base, the J end lost 5 bases, and 10 bases lay between the germline ends. Here the CDR3 reads CASSLHGVNNEQFF. Here the CDR3 DNA reads TGTGCCAGCAGCTTGCATGGCGTGAACAATGAGCAGTTCTTC.

This clone was detected only once. J is TRBJ2-7 and V is TRBV18; 9 bases match TRBD1. This CDR3 spans 16 amino acids. CDR1 is KGHSH, CDR2 LQKENI, per germline. The junction had 11 bases not matched to a gene; V was cut back by 2 bases and J by 6 bases. CDR3 coding DNA: TGTGCCAGCTCACCAACGGGACAGGGACGAACAGGCGAGCAGTACTTC. Amino acid sequence: CASSPTGQGRTGEQYF.

The chain joins TRBV7-9 to TRBJ2-5; tentatively, D is TRBD1 (5 bases). From germline, CDR1 is SEHNR and CDR2 FQNEAQ (reference sequence). This CDR3 is 14 amino acids long. The V end was cut by 2 bases, the J end by 2 bases, with 9 bases between. CDR3 sequence: CASSLKGPQETQYF. The CDR3 DNA is TGTGCCAGCAGCTTAAAGGGGCCGCAAGAGACCCAGTACTTC.

The rearrangement joins TRBV19 to TRBJ1-6; the match to TRBD1 covers 8 bases. This CDR3 has 15 amino acids. V lost 7 bases and J lost 9; bases outside the gene matches: 11. Germline CDR1 reads LNHDA; CDR2 reads SQIVND (reference sequence). In DNA, the CDR3 is TGTGCCAGTATGCAGGGGGCGGAAATGAGTTCACCCCTCCACTTT. Translated, it gives CASMQGAEMSSPLHF. Full variable domain (outside the CDR3, taken from reference TRBV19 and TRBJ1-6): DGGITQSPKYLFRKEGQNVTLSCEQNLNHDAMYWYRQDPGQGLRLIYYSQIVNDFQKGDIAEGYSVSREKKESFPLTVTSAQKNPTAFYLCASMQGAEMSSPLHFGNGTRLTVT.

This clone was seen only a few times. The rearrangement joins TRBV28 to TRBJ1-2; a possible D gene is TRBD1 (6 bases). Deletions cut 5 bases from V and 4 bases from J, with 11 bases between. Germline CDR1 is MDHEN and CDR2 is SYDVKM. CDR3 length equals 13 residues. The CDR3: CASSIQGGYGYTF. CDR3 coding DNA: TGTGCCAGCAGTATACAGGGCGGCTATGGCTACACCTTC.

This clone was seen once. The J gene is TRBJ2-7, the V gene TRBV27; weak D call: TRBD1 (6 bases). V gave up 6 bases and J gave up 2 bases, with 14 bases separating them. The CDR3 spans 14 residues. CDR1 and CDR2 (germline): MNHEY, SMNVEV (reference sequence). As DNA, the CDR3 is TGTGCCAGCAGGGACCACGGACAGCCCTACGAGCAGTACTTC. Translating it yields CASRDHGQPYEQYF.

The gene calls are TRBV7-9 and TRBJ1-1; D is unresolved. This CDR3 comprises 14 residues. Per the germline V gene, CDR1 is SEHNR and CDR2 is FQNEAQ (reference sequence). Trimming shortened V by 3 bases and J by 1 base, and 9 bases separated the two germline ends. The CDR3 region is CASSFGDRNTEAFF. CDR3 nucleotides: TGTGCCAGCAGCTTCGGAGATCGGAACACTGAAGCTTTCTTT. The complete variable domain, with remaining parts taken from reference TRBV7-9 and TRBJ1-1, reads DTGVSQNPRHKITKRGQNVTFRCDPISEHNRLYWYRQTLGQGPEFLTYFQNEAQLEKSRLLSDRFSAERPKGSFSTLEIQRTEQGDSAMYLCASSFGDRNTEAFFGQGTRLTVV.

V usage is TRBV23-1 and J usage is TRBJ1-1; D may be TRBD1 (6 bases). TRBV23-1 is filed as an ORF, its function uncertain. Deletions cut 6 bases from V and 3 bases from J, with 11 bases between. There are 13 residues in the CDR3. The CDR3 bases are TGCGCCAGCAGCCACAGGGCCTACACTGAAGCTTTCTTT. Amino acids: CASSHRAYTEAFF.

This chain uses TRBV28 with TRBJ1-4, with a weak D call TRBD1 (5 bases). This CDR3 region has 14 residues. Germline loops: CDR1 MDHEN, CDR2 SYDVKM. The V end was cut by 8 bases, the J end by 4 bases, with 14 bases between. CDR3 sequence reads: CASLPGRVNEKLFF. CDR3 in DNA: TGTGCCAGCCTTCCAGGGAGGGTTAATGAAAAACTGTTTTTT. The full variable domain, its missing parts supplied by reference TRBV28 and TRBJ1-4, is DVKVTQSSRYLVKRTGEKVFLECVQDMDHENMFWYRQDPGLGLRLIYFSYDVKMKEKGDIPEGYSVSREKKERFSLILESASTNQTSMYLCASLPGRVNEKLFFGSGTQLSVL.

V is TRBV27 and J is TRBJ2-7, with 11 bases identical to TRBD1. The germline CDR1 and CDR2 sequences are MNHEY and SMNVEV (reference sequence). Losses at the gene ends were 6 bases for V and 4 bases for J; bases not matched to a gene: 5. This CDR3 region has 14 residues. Here the CDR3 reads CASSSGQGAYEQYF. CDR3 DNA: TGTGCCAGCAGCTCAGGACAGGGGGCTTACGAGCAGTACTTC.

The chain recombines TRBV28 with TRBJ1-1, with 12 bases that match TRBD1. The CDR3 extends over 13 amino acids. Losses at the gene ends were 6 bases for V and 7 bases for J; bases not matched to a gene: 3. CDR1 and CDR2 (germline): MDHEN, SYDVKM. Written as DNA, the CDR3 is TGTGCCAGCAGGAGGGACAGGGGGCTTGAAGCTTTCTTT. Translation: CASRRDRGLEAFF. The whole variable domain, filled in from reference TRBV28 and TRBJ1-1, reads DVKVTQSSRYLVKRTGEKVFLECVQDMDHENMFWYRQDPGLGLRLIYFSYDVKMKEKGDIPEGYSVSREKKERFSLILESASTNQTSMYLCASRRDRGLEAFFGQGTRLTVV.

The chain has TRBV6-1 and TRBJ2-7, with D perhaps matching TRBD2 (7 bases). V was shortened by 7 bases and J by 7 bases, with 14 bases between the two germline ends. CDR1 is MNHNS, CDR2 SASEGT, per germline. The length of the CDR3 is 12 residues. DNA of the CDR3: TGTGCCAGCACTAGCGGCCAGGGGGAGCAGTACTTC. Amino acid sequence: CASTSGQGEQYF.

Of note for this clone: In the same sample, other DNA sequences code for this CDR3. This chain connects TRBV30 to TRBJ2-2; 8 nucleotides line up with TRBD1. CDR1 GTSNPN and CDR2 SVGIG come from the germline V gene (reference sequence). There are 13 residues in the CDR3. V was pared by 5 bases and J by 1 base, with 0 bases of the junction left unmatched. CDR3 coding DNA: TGTGCCTGGGGACAGGGGAACACCGGGGAGCTGTTTTTT. This translates into CAWGQGNTGELFF.

In regard to this clone: A junction end diverges from the germline sequence, so it may reflect a read error. DNA of the CDR3: TGTGCCAGCAGCGTAGCTCGGGACGCCTACAATGAGCAGTTCTTC. Its translation is CASSVARDAYNEQFF. This chain connects TRBV7-2 to TRBJ2-1; perhaps D is TRBD1 or TRBD2 (5 bases each). The V gene's germline CDR1 is SGHTA and CDR2 FQGNSA. This CDR3 is 15 amino acids long.

The chain uses TRBV10-3 and TRBJ2-7; D may be TRBD2 (6 bases). The CDR3 sequence is 16 residues long. From germline, CDR1 is ENHRY and CDR2 SYGVKD. V shed 5 bases and J shed 4 bases, with 21 bases lying between them. CDR3 protein: CAISSGVAAVGYEQYF. The CDR3 coding sequence is TGTGCCATCAGTTCGGGAGTGGCGGCGGTAGGGTACGAGCAGTACTTC.

This sequence joins TRBV30 and TRBJ2-7; TRBD1 agrees at 8 bases. The CDR3 is made up of 13 amino acids. The germline gives CDR1 GTSNPN, CDR2 SVGIG (reference sequence). V was pared by 6 bases and J by 2 bases, with 6 bases of the junction left unmatched. The CDR3 spells CACGQGAPYEQYF. CDR3 coding DNA: TGTGCCTGTGGACAGGGCGCACCCTACGAGCAGTACTTC. The full variable domain, its missing parts supplied by reference TRBV30 and TRBJ2-7, is SQTIHQWPATLVQPVGSPLSLECTVEGTSNPNLYWYRQAAGRGLQLLFYSVGIGQISSEVPQNLSASRPQDRQFILSSKKLLLSDSGFYLCACGQGAPYEQYFGPGTRLTVT.

Regarding this clone: The sample contains more than one DNA sequence encoding this CDR3. The chain joins TRBV5-1 to TRBJ2-2; the D is unclear. The CDR3 runs to 12 residues. V lost 4 bases to trimming and J lost 1 base, with 2 bases between them. The germline CDR1 and CDR2 sequences are SGHRS and YFSETQ. This CDR3 reads CASSLNTGELFF. CDR3 DNA sequence: TGCGCCAGCAGCCTGAACACCGGGGAGCTGTTTTTT.

This chain connects TRBV19 to TRBJ1-5; D possibly corresponds to TRBD1 (6 bases). Trimming took 7 bases from V and 7 from J, leaving 20 bases between them. The CDR3 is 15 residues long. The V gene's germline CDR1 is LNHDA and CDR2 SQIVND (reference sequence). CDR3 bases: TGTGCCAGTACCTTGCGGGCAGGGGCAAAGCAGCCCCAGCATTTT. The encoded protein is CASTLRAGAKQPQHF.

This clone has just one count. This sequence joins TRBV15 and TRBJ2-1; tentatively, D is TRBD2 (5 bases). Germline V CDR1 and CDR2: LNHNV, YYDKDF (reference sequence). V was cut by 2 bases and J by 5 bases, with 16 bases left in between. The CDR3 is made up of 16 amino acids. CDR3 sequence: CATSRTLEGSNNEQFF. The CDR3 DNA reads TGTGCCACCAGCAGAACACTCGAGGGATCTAACAATGAGCAGTTCTTC.

This chain uses TRBV2 with TRBJ2-5; unclear D gene. CDR3 length equals 15 residues. V was cut by 5 bases and J by 2 bases, with 15 bases left in between. Germline CDR1 is SNHLY and CDR2 is FYNNEI. CDR3 coding DNA: TGTGCCAGCAGTACCGACATCAGCTCTCAAGAGACCCAGTACTTC. Its translation is CASSTDISSQETQYF.